These 7 T cell receptor beta chains came from one sample sequenced in a study of blood T cells in healthy people across ages. A second PCR, run for roughly 7 to 11 cycles, used a sample-barcoded 5' primer plus a J-beta primer mix. TCRdb re-called the 5' RACE reads with MiXCR, one entry per CDR3 protein. The sample records some 370,000 distinct CDR3 sequences, roughly half being singletons. Sequencing used blood. The receptors were sampled from a man aged 60 to 75 in good health.

To note about this clonotype: Compared with germline, one end of the junction differs, possibly owing to a read error. The chain couples TRBV7-2 to TRBJ2-1; no clear D gene. The CDR3 covers 13 residues. Per germline, CDR1 SGHTA and CDR2 FQGNSA. In nucleotides, the CDR3 is TGTGCCAACAGCTCCCACTTTCCGAATGAGCAGTTCTTC. Translation gives CANSSHFPNEQFF.

This chain joins TRBV5-5 and TRBJ2-1; perhaps TRBD2 as D (5 bases). Trimming took off 1 base at V and 8 bases at J, with 10 bases between the two ends. There are 13 residues in the CDR3. The germline V gene has CDR1 SGHKS and CDR2 YYEKEE (reference sequence). CDR3 loop: CASSLWASHEQFF. The CDR3, as DNA: TGTGCCAGCAGCTTGTGGGCTAGCCATGAGCAGTTCTTC.

The genes are TRBV7-2 and TRBJ2-7; the D gene is possibly TRBD2 (6 bases). Germline V CDR1 and CDR2: SGHTA, FQGNSA. CDR3 length equals 15 residues. Trimming removed 5 bases from V and 4 bases from J, with 18 bases in between. CDR3 loop: CASSPPGVRGYEQYF. CDR3 bases: TGTGCCAGCAGCCCGCCGGGGGTAAGGGGTTACGAGCAGTACTTC.

About this clonotype: The junction and the germline gene differ at one end; a read error may be behind it. The chain combines TRBV27 with TRBJ2-3; 7 nucleotides match TRBD1. The germline V gene has CDR1 MNHEY and CDR2 SMNVEV (reference sequence). This CDR3 has 13 amino acids. CDR3 loop: CASSIGQAETQYF. CDR3 in DNA: TGTGCCAGCAGTATAGGACAGGCAGAGACGCAGTATTTT.

This clonotype was detected only once. The V call is TRBV29-1, the J call TRBJ2-3, with 8 bases fitting TRBD1. V lost 7 bases and J lost 6; bases outside the gene matches: 6. In germline, CDR1 is SQVTM, CDR2 ANQGSEA. The CDR3 is 12 amino acids. CDR3 region: CSGDRWGDTQYF. The DNA of the CDR3 is TGCAGCGGGGACAGGTGGGGGGATACGCAGTATTTT.

The rearrangement links TRBV25-1 to TRBJ1-2, with D unclear. This CDR3 comprises 15 residues. V was cut by 1 base and J by 3 bases, with 12 bases left in between. From germline, CDR1 is MGHDK and CDR2 SYGVNS. CDR3 loop: CASSEWGAPDYGYTF. The CDR3 DNA is TGTGCCAGCAGTGAATGGGGTGCCCCCGACTATGGCTACACCTTC.

The chain carries TRBV11-2 and TRBJ2-7, with unresolved D. The CDR3 covers 15 residues. From germline, CDR1 is SGHAT and CDR2 FQNNGV. V lost 0 bases, J lost 1 base, and 10 bases lay in between. Written as DNA, the CDR3 is TGTGCCAGCAGCTTAGAGCCGCGCGTGTCCTACGAGCAGTACTTC. Its protein is CASSLEPRVSYEQYF.